This note documents a single T cell receptor beta chain sequence. The CDR3 has 16 amino acids. The V gene's germline CDR1 is SGHAT and CDR2 FQNNGV. J gave up 1 base and V 1 base, and 4 bases lay outside the gene matches. These data come from a study of blood T cell repertoires in COVID-19. Study overall: Both acute and convalescent COVID-19 samples were obtained from the United States, Italy and Spain. PBMCs, B-cell-depleted T cells, or T cells provided the cDNA or gDNA that made up the material.

In the authors' workflow: Using reference gene primer amplification, nucleated cell counts were estimated. Generated by immunoSEQ multiplex PCR, the TCRdb table keeps only in-frame clones and is missing some. V, J and clone size are those of that table, while D and trimming were read from the DNA. The repertoire consists of roughly 67,000 clones, with approximately 88% occurring once and the leading ten covering 1% to 1.5%. The TCR sequence derives from a woman aged 55-70 years with acute or convalescent COVID-19. This chain links TRBV11-2 with TRBJ1-2, with TRBD1 matching 9 bases. Material: peripheral blood. Here the CDR3 reads CASSLGTGEFNYGYTF. The CDR3 coding sequence is TGTGCCAGCAGCTTAGGGACAGGGGAATTTAACTATGGCTACACCTTC.